This TCR beta chain is from a study of shared clonotypes between healthy human individuals. Method: immunoSEQ multiplex PCR; TCRdb's copy keeps in-frame clones and lacks some. The table includes 2.5 million or so clones, over 85% detected once. Germline CDR1 and CDR2: MDHEN and SYDVKM. The CDR3 length is 17 residues. V gave up 3 bases and J gave up 5 bases; unmatched junction bases: 11. The specimen sequenced was naive CD4+ T cells sorted from blood. Regarding subset: CD45RA+ positively selected. The source is a man between 18 and 29 years old in good health. The chain employs TRBV28 and TRBJ2-2; 8 nucleotides agree with TRBD1. DNA for the CDR3: TGTGCCAGCAGTTTCTCCCCAGGGGGCGCAGGGACCGGGGAGCTGTTTTTT. Amino acid sequence: CASSFSPGGAGTGELFF.